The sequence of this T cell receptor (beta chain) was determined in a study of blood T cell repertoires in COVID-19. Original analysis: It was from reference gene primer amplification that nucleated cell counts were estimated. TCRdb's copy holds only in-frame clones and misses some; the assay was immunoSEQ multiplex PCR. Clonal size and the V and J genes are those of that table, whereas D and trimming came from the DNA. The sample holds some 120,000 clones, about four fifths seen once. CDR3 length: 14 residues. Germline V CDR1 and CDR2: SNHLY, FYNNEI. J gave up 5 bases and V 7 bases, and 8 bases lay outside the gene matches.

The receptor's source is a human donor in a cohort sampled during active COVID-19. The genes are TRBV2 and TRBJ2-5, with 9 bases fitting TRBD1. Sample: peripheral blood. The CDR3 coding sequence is TGTGCCAGCACTAGGGACAGGGCCGGGGAGACCCAGTACTTC. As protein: CASTRDRAGETQYF.